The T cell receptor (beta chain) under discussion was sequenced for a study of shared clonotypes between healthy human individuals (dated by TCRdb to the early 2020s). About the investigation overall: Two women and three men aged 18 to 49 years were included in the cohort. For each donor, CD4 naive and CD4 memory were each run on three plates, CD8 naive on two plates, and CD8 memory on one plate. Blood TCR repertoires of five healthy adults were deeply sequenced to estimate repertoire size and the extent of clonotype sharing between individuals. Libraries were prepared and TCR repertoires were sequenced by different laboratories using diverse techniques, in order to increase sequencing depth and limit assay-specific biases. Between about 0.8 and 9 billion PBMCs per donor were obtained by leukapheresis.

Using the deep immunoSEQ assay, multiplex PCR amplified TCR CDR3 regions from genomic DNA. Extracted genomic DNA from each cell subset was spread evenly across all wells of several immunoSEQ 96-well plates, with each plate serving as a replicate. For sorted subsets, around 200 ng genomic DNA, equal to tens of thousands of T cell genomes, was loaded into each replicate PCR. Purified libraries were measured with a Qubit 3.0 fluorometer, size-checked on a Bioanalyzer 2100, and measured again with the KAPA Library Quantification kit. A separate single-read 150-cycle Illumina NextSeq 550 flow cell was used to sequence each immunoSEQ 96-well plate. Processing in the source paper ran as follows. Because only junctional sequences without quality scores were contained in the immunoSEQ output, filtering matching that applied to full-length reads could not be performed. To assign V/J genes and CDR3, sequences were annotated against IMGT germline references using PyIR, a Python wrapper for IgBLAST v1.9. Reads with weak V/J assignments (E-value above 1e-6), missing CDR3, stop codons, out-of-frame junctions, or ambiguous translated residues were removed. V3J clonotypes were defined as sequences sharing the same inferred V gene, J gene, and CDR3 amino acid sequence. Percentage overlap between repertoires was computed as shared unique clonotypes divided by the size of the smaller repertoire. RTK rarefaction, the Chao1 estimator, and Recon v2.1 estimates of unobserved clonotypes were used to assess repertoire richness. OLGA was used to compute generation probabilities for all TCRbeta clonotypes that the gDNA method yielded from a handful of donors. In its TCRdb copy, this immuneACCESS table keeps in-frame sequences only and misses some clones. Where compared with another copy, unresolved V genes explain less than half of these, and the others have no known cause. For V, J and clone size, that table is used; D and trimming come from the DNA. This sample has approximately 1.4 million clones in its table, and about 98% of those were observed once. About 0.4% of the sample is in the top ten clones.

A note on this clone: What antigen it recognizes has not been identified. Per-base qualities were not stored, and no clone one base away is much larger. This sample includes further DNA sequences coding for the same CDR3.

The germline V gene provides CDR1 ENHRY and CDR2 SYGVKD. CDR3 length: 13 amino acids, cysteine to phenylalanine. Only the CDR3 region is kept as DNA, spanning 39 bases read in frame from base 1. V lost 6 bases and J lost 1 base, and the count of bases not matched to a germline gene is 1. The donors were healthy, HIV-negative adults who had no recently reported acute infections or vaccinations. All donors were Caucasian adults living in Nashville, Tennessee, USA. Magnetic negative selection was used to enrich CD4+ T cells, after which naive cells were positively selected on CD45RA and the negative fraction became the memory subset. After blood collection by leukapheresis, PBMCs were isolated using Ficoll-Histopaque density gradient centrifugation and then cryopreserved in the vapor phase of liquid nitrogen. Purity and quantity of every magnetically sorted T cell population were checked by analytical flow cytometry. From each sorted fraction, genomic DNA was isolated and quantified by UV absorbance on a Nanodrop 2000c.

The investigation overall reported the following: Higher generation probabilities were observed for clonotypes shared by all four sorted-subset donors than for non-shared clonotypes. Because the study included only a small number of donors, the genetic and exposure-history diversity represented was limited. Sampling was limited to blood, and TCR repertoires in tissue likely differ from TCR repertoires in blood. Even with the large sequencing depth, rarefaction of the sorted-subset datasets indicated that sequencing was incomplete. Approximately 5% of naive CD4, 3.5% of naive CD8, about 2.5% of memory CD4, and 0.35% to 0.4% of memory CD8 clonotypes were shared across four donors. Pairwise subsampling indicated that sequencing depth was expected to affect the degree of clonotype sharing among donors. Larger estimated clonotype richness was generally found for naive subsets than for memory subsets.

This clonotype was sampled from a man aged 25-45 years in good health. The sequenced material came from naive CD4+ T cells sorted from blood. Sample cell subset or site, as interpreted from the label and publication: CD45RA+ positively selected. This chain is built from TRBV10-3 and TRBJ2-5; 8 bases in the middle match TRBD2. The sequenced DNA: TGTGCCATCAGCACTAGCGGCCAAGAGACCCAGTACTTC. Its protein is CAISTSGQETQYF.